This T cell receptor (beta chain) was sequenced in a study of T cell changes during pregnancy in multiple sclerosis. Only in-frame clones appear in the TCRdb table, and some are missing; sequencing was by immunoSEQ multiplex PCR. This sample carries approximately 52,000 clones, 85% to 95% of them seen once, and the ten largest clones take 0.25%. The V and J ends lost 0 bases and 6 bases respectively, with 12 bases between them. The CDR3 has 15 amino acids. Germline lookup yields CDR1 SGDLS and CDR2 YYNGEE. The chain carries TRBV9 and TRBJ1-4; the D gene is possibly TRBD1 (6 bases). Material: CD4+ T cells from peripheral blood mononuclear cells, obtained in the third trimester of pregnancy. The receptor's source is a female donor with multiple sclerosis, enrolled in a pregnancy study. The CDR3 DNA sequence: TGTGCCAGCAGCGTAGCCTGGGGGCGAGATGAAAAACTGTTTTTT. Translating gives CASSVAWGRDEKLFF.